Listed here are 23 T cell receptor beta chains from one sample, sequenced in a study of T cell repertoires in cytomegalovirus infection. No antigens are known for them. TCRdb reanalysed the reads using MiXCR and keeps one entry per CDR3 protein. Of about 220,000 distinct CDR3 sequences in the sample, 30% to 45% were seen once. Sequencing used CD8+ T cells from cultured PBMCs, obtained from culture after CMV antigen stimulation. The receptors originated from a human donor in good health (CMV status not recorded). Some clones in this sample may be carry-over from other donors' samples.

The gene calls are TRBV11-2 and TRBJ1-6; 8 bases agree with TRBD1. The V gene end was trimmed by 4 bases and the J gene end by 10 bases; junction bases not matched to a gene: 6. This CDR3 region has 14 residues. Germline CDR1 reads SGHAT; CDR2 reads FQNNGV. CDR3 sequence (DNA): TGTGCCAGCAGCTCAGGACAGGGAGGATCACCCCTCCACTTT. Translated: CASSSGQGGSPLHF. The complete variable domain, with remaining parts taken from reference TRBV11-2 and TRBJ1-6, reads EAGVAQSPRYKIIEKRQSVAFWCNPISGHATLYWYQQILGQGPKLLIQFQNNGVVDDSQLPKDRFSAERLKGVDSTLKIQPAKLEDSAVYLCASSSGQGGSPLHFGNGTRLTVT.

This rearrangement joins TRBV4-2 to TRBJ1-1; D is uncertain. V lost 0 bases, J lost 5 bases, and 10 bases lay in between. The CDR3 consists of 14 residues. Looked up from germline, CDR1 is LGHNA and CDR2 is YNFKEQ. The CDR3 coding sequence is TGTGCCAGCAGCCAAGATCAGTGGGCAACTGAAGCTTTCTTT. Translating it yields CASSQDQWATEAFF.

The gene calls are TRBV14 and TRBJ2-1; a weak D match, TRBD1 (5 bases). V lost 4 bases to trimming and J lost 5 bases, with 9 bases between them. From germline, CDR1 is SGHDN and CDR2 FVKESK. The CDR3 spans 13 residues. CDR3 loop: CASSLQVDNEQFF. CDR3 nucleotide sequence: TGTGCCAGCAGCCTACAGGTCGACAATGAGCAGTTCTTC.

The chain has TRBV12-3 or TRBV12-4 and TRBJ2-1, with 16 bases aligning to TRBD2. With 4 bases clipped from V and 9 bases from J, the junction kept 12 bases outside the gene matches. The CDR3 sequence is 18 residues long. For the CDR3, the DNA is TGTGCCAGCAGTTATCCAGGGGGACTAGCGGGAGGGCTTGGTGAGCAGTTCTTC. This translates into CASSYPGGLAGGLGEQFF.

The chain joins TRBV27 to TRBJ1-1, with 11 bases matching TRBD1. Germline-derived CDR1 and CDR2 are MNHEY and SMNVEV (reference sequence). This CDR3 region has 18 residues. V was pared by 4 bases and J by 7 bases, with 17 bases of the junction left unmatched. The CDR3 loop reads CASSSHPWTGGVGGEAFF. CDR3 coding DNA: TGTGCCAGCAGTTCTCACCCTTGGACAGGGGGCGTGGGGGGTGAAGCTTTCTTT.

The chain combines TRBV20-1 with TRBJ2-2, with a weak D call TRBD1 (6 bases). The CDR3 has 15 residues. CDR1 is DFQATT, CDR2 SNEGSKA, per germline (reference sequence). The germline V and J ends were trimmed by 1 base and 0 bases, with 9 bases remaining between them. The CDR3 sequence is CSARVRQANTGELFF. CDR3 nucleotide sequence: TGCAGTGCTAGAGTCCGACAGGCGAACACCGGGGAGCTGTTTTTT.

The genes are TRBV6-6 and TRBJ2-1; 12 positions agree with TRBD2. V lost 6 bases, J lost 5 bases, and 5 bases stayed unmatched. The germline gives CDR1 MNHNY, CDR2 SVGAGI (reference sequence). This CDR3 contains 15 residues. The CDR3 sequence is CASSLGTSGHNEQFF. CDR3 DNA sequence: TGTGCCAGCAGCCTGGGGACTAGCGGGCACAATGAGCAGTTCTTC.

This clonotype showed up just a few times. The gene calls are TRBV7-6 and TRBJ2-7; D possibly corresponds to TRBD2 (5 bases). Trimming shortened V by 4 bases and J by 7 bases, and 14 bases separated the two germline ends. Germline V gene lookup returns CDR1 SGHVS and CDR2 FNYEAQ. The CDR3 is made up of 13 amino acids. The DNA for the CDR3 is TGTGCCAGCAGCTCCGGGGAAAAGAATGAGCAGTACTTC. Its translation: CASSSGEKNEQYF.

The chain links TRBV6-5 to TRBJ2-1; the D gene is possibly TRBD1 (5 bases). With 2 bases removed from V and 4 bases from J, the gap between germline ends came to 15 bases. Germline assignment: CDR1 MNHEY and CDR2 SVGAGI. This CDR3 is built from 16 residues. CDR3 loop: CASSYGLQGGYNEQFF. The CDR3 nucleotides read TGTGCCAGCAGTTACGGTCTCCAGGGTGGATACAATGAGCAGTTCTTC.

This clonotype was observed a few times. The chain couples TRBV29-1 to TRBJ2-3, with D uncertain. CDR1 and CDR2 from the germline V gene are SQVTM and ANQGSEA. The length of the CDR3 is 14 residues. The ends were cut back, 8 bases at V and 1 base at J, with 16 bases in the middle. CDR3 sequence: CSPPPRPGTDTQYF. The CDR3 region has the DNA TGCAGCCCCCCCCCACGTCCGGGCACAGATACGCAGTATTTT.

This chain joins TRBV15 and TRBJ2-3; D unclear. The germline V gene encodes CDR1 LNHNV and CDR2 YYDKDF (reference sequence). V was trimmed by 8 bases and J by 1 base, leaving 10 bases between them. There are 13 residues in the CDR3. The CDR3 spells CATGPLGTDTQYF. The CDR3 DNA follows: TGTGCCACCGGGCCCCTAGGCACAGATACGCAGTATTTT.

This chain connects TRBV13 to TRBJ2-3; tentative D call: TRBD1 (5 bases). Germline CDR1 reads PRHDT; CDR2 reads FYEKMQ (reference sequence). Trimming shortened V by 5 bases and J by 0 bases, and 12 bases separated the two germline ends. This CDR3 contains 15 residues. The CDR3 sequence is CASSHRRTSTDTQYF. The CDR3 DNA sequence: TGTGCCAGCAGCCATCGTCGGACAAGCACAGATACGCAGTATTTT.

The genes are TRBV7-6 and TRBJ2-5; 8 positions match TRBD1. Trimming cost V 2 bases and J 5 bases; bases outside gene matches: 10. Germline V gene lookup returns CDR1 SGHVS and CDR2 FNYEAQ. The CDR3 totals 16 residues. The CDR3 loop reads CASSLIGTGQLETQYF. CDR3 nucleotide sequence: TGTGCCAGCAGCTTAATCGGGACAGGACAGCTGGAGACCCAGTACTTC. The complete variable domain, with remaining parts taken from reference TRBV7-6 and TRBJ2-5, reads GAGVSQSPRYKVTKRGQDVALRCDPISGHVSLYWYRQALGQGPEFLTYFNYEAQQDKSGLPNDRFSAERPEGSISTLTIQRTEQRDSAMYRCASSLIGTGQLETQYFGPGTRLLVL.

This clonotype was observed a handful of times. This rearrangement joins TRBV24-1 to TRBJ2-2; D uncertain. Trimming shortened V by 12 bases and J by 4 bases, and 17 bases separated the two germline ends. The CDR3 length is 14 residues. Per the germline V gene, CDR1 is KGHDR and CDR2 is SFDVKD. This CDR3 is CASRSTGVTGELFF. CDR3 in DNA: TGTGCCTCCCGTAGTACTGGCGTCACCGGGGAGCTGTTTTTT.

The V call is TRBV27, the J call TRBJ2-1; possibly TRBD1 for D (6 bases). Trimming stripped 2 bases from V and 6 bases from J, with 14 bases between. Germline loops: CDR1 MNHEY, CDR2 SMNVEV (reference sequence). The CDR3 has 15 amino acids. The CDR3 reads CASSLPPGQTNEQFF. For the CDR3, the DNA is TGTGCCAGCAGTTTACCCCCTGGACAGACCAATGAGCAGTTCTTC.

The gene calls are TRBV10-3 and TRBJ2-7, with a possible D match to TRBD1 (7 bases). V gave up 1 base and J gave up 4 bases, with 17 bases separating them. The CDR3 spans 16 residues. Germline values: CDR1 ENHRY, CDR2 SYGVKD. CDR3 DNA sequence: TGTGCCATCAGTGAGTTGGAGGGGGCTAATTCGTACGAGCAGTACTTC. Its protein product is CAISELEGANSYEQYF.

The CDR3 spells CASSPPSGDSYNEQFF. The CDR3 nucleotides read TGTGCCAGCAGCCCACCCTCGGGGGACTCCTACAATGAGCAGTTCTTC. V usage is TRBV9 and J usage is TRBJ2-1; maybe TRBD2 (6 bases). Germline CDR1 is SGDLS and CDR2 is YYNGEE. The CDR3 is 16 amino acids. The V end lost 4 bases, the J end lost 0 bases, and 14 bases lay between the germline ends.

This chain uses TRBV7-2 with TRBJ2-7; D gene unclear. V was clipped by 7 bases and J by 1 base, with 11 bases between them. There are 13 residues in the CDR3. Germline CDR1 is SGHTA and CDR2 is FQGNSA. The CDR3 protein is CASTPLQSYEQYF. As DNA, the CDR3 is TGTGCCAGCACCCCCCTGCAATCCTACGAGCAGTACTTC.

This clonotype turned up a few times. The gene calls are TRBV7-3 and TRBJ1-1; D might be TRBD1 (5 bases). This CDR3 spans 14 amino acids. Germline V gene data show CDR1 as SGHTA and CDR2 as FQGTGA. With 2 bases removed from V and 4 bases from J, the gap between germline ends came to 11 bases. The CDR3 bases are TGTGCCAGCAGCTTACAGGGAACGGGCACTGAAGCTTTCTTT. Protein sequence: CASSLQGTGTEAFF.

The V gene is TRBV5-6, the J gene TRBJ2-1; 8 bases are a match to TRBD2. Germline values: CDR1 SGHDT, CDR2 YYEEEE. The CDR3 has 16 residues. With V trimmed by 0 bases and J by 10 bases, 12 bases remained unmatched. CDR3 nucleotide sequence: TGTGCCAGCAGCTTGGTCTTCGCGGGAGGTGGAAGCGAGCAGTTCTTC. Translation: CASSLVFAGGGSEQFF.

In this sample, this clonotype turned up many times. The J gene is TRBJ2-7, the V gene TRBV7-2; D not resolved. Germline loops: CDR1 SGHTA, CDR2 FQGNSA. Trimming shortened V by 3 bases and J by 3 bases, and 12 bases separated the two germline ends. CDR3 size: 14 residues. Here the CDR3 DNA reads TGTGCCAGCAGCTTCCTCTCGACGATCTACGAGCAGTACTTC. Protein product: CASSFLSTIYEQYF.

This clonotype was counted between two and nine times. The chain combines TRBV7-4 with TRBJ2-1; 7 bases fit TRBD1. Germline assignment: CDR1 SGHVT and CDR2 SQSDAQ. V was clipped by 1 base and J by 5 bases; unmatched bases: 5. The CDR3 loop spans 15 amino acids. CDR3 in amino acids: CASSLVGQVDNEQFF. In DNA form, the CDR3 reads TGTGCCAGCAGCTTAGTTGGACAGGTGGACAATGAGCAGTTCTTC.

This clonotype showed up just a few times. The genes are TRBV15 and TRBJ2-1, with 9 bases fitting TRBD1. Per germline, CDR1 LNHNV and CDR2 YYDKDF (reference sequence). CDR3 size: 15 residues. V lost 2 bases, J lost 7 bases, and 6 bases stayed unmatched. The CDR3: CATSRNRGRYNEQFF. The CDR3, as DNA: TGTGCCACCAGCAGAAACAGGGGGCGTTATAATGAGCAGTTCTTC.